This T cell receptor beta chain was sequenced in a study of OX40 agonist ivuxolimab in advanced cancers. Study as a whole: The diagnoses of dose-escalation patients were hepatocellular carcinoma, melanoma, renal cell or head and neck cancer. A partial response was reached by three patients: one with hepatocellular carcinoma and two with cutaneous melanoma.

The CDR3 totals 15 residues. V lost 4 bases, J lost 7 bases, and 18 bases lay in between. Germline V lookup: CDR1 MGHRA, CDR2 YSYEKL. Study results and limitations: Researchers did not determine the expanded peripheral T cells' antigen specificity.

As regards this clone: Its specificity is not known.

TCRdb's table, derived via immunoSEQ multiplex PCR, lists solely in-frame clones and lacks some. The profile covers 95,000 to 100,000 clones, with 85% to 95% appearing a single time and 0.26% taken by the ten largest. This sequence originates from an adult with an advanced solid tumor such as melanoma, head and neck, liver or kidney cancer. This chain uses TRBV4-1 with TRBJ2-3; D gene unclear. The sequencing used CD4+ or CD8+ T cells sorted from blood, collected in a trial of the OX40 agonist ivuxolimab. In nucleotides, the CDR3 is TGCGCCAGCAGCCTCCAAGGGTCAAGGTTAAATACGCAGTATTTT. It encodes CASSLQGSRLNTQYF.